This T cell receptor beta chain is from a study of cytomegalovirus exposure and HLA in healthy donors. About this clone itself: Its antigen is not known.

Amplification used 60 Vbeta primers and 13 Jbeta primers. Study processing details: Approximately 11 million shared chains were among the approximately 87 million unique TCR beta chains that a later analysis counted. Clones were sequenced by immunoSEQ multiplex PCR, and TCRdb holds only the in-frame ones, with some missing. The D gene and trimming were derived from the DNA, and the V and J assignments and clone size from that table. In the table there are under 150,000 clones, over 8% of which are singletons. Trimming removed 1 base from V and 3 bases from J; junction bases left unmatched: 6. This CDR3 is built from 16 residues. Germline V gives CDR1 SGHAT, CDR2 FQNNGV. Whole-study results and caveats: CMV serostatus was the sole immune exposure information available. In vitro, three CMV-associated chains proved specific for CMV antigens. A prior analysis recorded that most TCR beta V segments were productive about 87% or about 30% of the time.

The V gene is TRBV11-2, the J gene TRBJ1-2; TRBD1 matches at 9 bases. The TCR was taken from a man younger than 45 in good health and CMV-seronegative. Sequencing was carried out using PBMCs. For the CDR3, the DNA is TGTGCCAGCAGCTTAGGCCCGGGACAGGGATACTATGGCTACACCTTC. Its protein is CASSLGPGQGYYGYTF.